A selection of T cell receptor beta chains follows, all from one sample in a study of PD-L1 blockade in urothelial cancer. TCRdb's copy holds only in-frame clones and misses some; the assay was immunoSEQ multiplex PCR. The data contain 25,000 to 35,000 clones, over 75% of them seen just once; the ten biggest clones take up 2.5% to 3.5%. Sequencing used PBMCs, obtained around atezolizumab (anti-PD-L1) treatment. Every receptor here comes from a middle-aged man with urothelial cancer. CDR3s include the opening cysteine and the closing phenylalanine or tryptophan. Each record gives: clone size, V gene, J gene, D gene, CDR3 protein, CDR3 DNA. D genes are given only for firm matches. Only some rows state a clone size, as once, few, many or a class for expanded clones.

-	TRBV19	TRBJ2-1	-	CASRGLLPDNEQFF	TGTGCCAGTAGAGGACTACTCCCGGACAATGAGCAGTTCTTC
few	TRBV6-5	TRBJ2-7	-	CASRPPLGLSEQYF	TGTGCCAGCAGACCTCCTCTAGGACTCAGCGAGCAGTACTTC
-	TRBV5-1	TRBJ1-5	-	CASSLELAATDTQHF	TGCGCCAGCAGCTTGGAACTAGCGGCCACAGATACGCAGCATTTT
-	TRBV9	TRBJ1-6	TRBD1	CASSVAGTGLNSPLHF	TGTGCCAGCAGCGTAGCCGGGACAGGACTAAATTCACCCCTCCACTTT
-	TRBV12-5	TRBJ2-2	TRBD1	CASGLVGGGLNTGELFF	TGTGCTAGTGGTTTGGTAGGGGGCGGACTTAACACCGGGGAGCTGTTTTTT
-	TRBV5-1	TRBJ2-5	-	CASTLQTGPQETQYF	TGCGCCAGCACCCTCCAGACAGGACCCCAAGAGACCCAGTACTTC
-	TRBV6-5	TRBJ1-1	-	CASSFVTGGTEAFF	TGTGCCAGCAGTTTCGTGACCGGCGGCACTGAAGCTTTCTTT
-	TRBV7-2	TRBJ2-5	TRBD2	CASSFPGGYQETQYF	TGTGCCAGCAGTTTCCCGGGGGGATACCAAGAGACCCAGTACTTC
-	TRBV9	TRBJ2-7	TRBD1	CASSAAGQGAEQYF	TGTGCCAGCAGCGCCGCGGGACAGGGTGCCGAGCAGTACTTC
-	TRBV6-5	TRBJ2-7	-	CASATGFEQYF	TGTGCCAGCGCCACAGGGTTCGAGCAGTACTTC
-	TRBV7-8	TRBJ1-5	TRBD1	CASSLDRGRQPQHF	TGTGCCAGCAGCTTAGACAGGGGACGTCAGCCCCAGCATTTT
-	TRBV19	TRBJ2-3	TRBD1	CASSTNPRDRIASTDTQYF	TGTGCCAGTAGCACCAATCCGCGGGACAGGATCGCTAGCACAGATACGCAGTATTTT
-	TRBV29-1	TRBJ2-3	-	CSVVGFANLGSQSIVSTDTQYF	TGCAGCGTTGTAGGATTCGCTAATTTAGGTAGCCAATCGATCGTTAGCACAGATACGCAGTATTTT
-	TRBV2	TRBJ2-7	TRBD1	CASTGQALYEQYF	TGTGCCAGCACTGGACAGGCGCTCTACGAGCAGTACTTC
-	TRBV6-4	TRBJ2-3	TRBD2	CASSDSISGADTQYF	TGTGCCAGCAGTGACTCCATTAGCGGGGCAGATACGCAGTATTTT
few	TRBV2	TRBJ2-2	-	CASLSTGELFF	TGTGCCAGCCTAAGCACCGGGGAGCTGTTTTTT
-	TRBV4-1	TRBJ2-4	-	CASSGGAKNIQYF	TGCGCCAGCAGCGGAGGAGCCAAAAACATTCAGTACTTC
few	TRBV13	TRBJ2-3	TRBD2	CASSLAASGGVLADTQYF	TGTGCCAGCAGCTTAGCGGCTAGCGGGGGCGTCTTAGCAGATACGCAGTATTTT
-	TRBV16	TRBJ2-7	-	CASSQSEAGSGEQYF	TGTGCCAGCAGCCAATCTGAGGCAGGGTCTGGGGAGCAGTACTTC
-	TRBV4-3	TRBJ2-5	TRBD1	CASSQAIYPTGTQETQYF	TGCGCCAGCAGCCAAGCTATTTACCCGACAGGGACCCAAGAGACCCAGTACTTC
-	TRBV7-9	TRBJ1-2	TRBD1	CASSLARGPLGYTF	TGTGCCAGCAGCTTAGCCAGGGGGCCCCTAGGCTACACCTTC
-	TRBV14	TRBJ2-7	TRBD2	CASSPRTSGYEQYF	TGTGCCAGCAGCCCCCGGACTAGCGGCTACGAGCAGTACTTC
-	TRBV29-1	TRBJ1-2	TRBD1	CSVHILRDRGINGYTF	TGCAGCGTTCACATCCTCCGGGACAGGGGAATAAATGGCTACACCTTC
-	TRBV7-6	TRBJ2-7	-	CASSLERHEQYF	TGTGCCAGCAGCTTAGAGCGGCACGAGCAGTACTTC
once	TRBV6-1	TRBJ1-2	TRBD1	CAIRPRGSTEGYTF	TGTGCCATCCGACCCAGGGGGTCGACGGAAGGCTACACCTTC
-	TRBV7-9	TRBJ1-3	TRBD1	CASSLATGVGNTIYF	TGTGCCAGCAGCTTAGCGACAGGGGTTGGAAACACCATATATTTT
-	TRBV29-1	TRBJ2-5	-	CSVRGATGPAETQYF	TGCAGCGTACGGGGGGCGACTGGGCCCGCCGAGACCCAGTACTTC
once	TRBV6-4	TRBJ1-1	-	CASSVPKGTSTEAFF	TGTGCCAGCAGTGTCCCAAAAGGGACATCCACTGAAGCTTTCTTT
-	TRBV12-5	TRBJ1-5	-	CASGLVTGSGQPQHF	TGTGCTAGTGGTTTGGTAACGGGGTCCGGACAGCCCCAGCATTTT
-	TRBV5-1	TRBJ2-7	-	CASSPDASSYEQYF	TGCGCCAGCAGCCCCGATGCGAGCTCCTACGAGCAGTACTTC
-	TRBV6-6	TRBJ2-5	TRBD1	CASRTTGKETQYF	TGTGCCAGCAGGACGACAGGGAAAGAGACCCAGTACTTC
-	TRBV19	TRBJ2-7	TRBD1	CASSTGQGAYEQYF	TGTGCCAGTAGTACGGGACAGGGGGCCTACGAGCAGTACTTC